This TCR beta chain emerged from a study of T cells after yellow fever vaccination. A remark on this clonotype: Its antigen is not known.

Universal primer sites and UMIs were introduced during 5'RACE template-switching synthesis of TCR cDNA. A single record per CDR3 protein comes from TCRdb applying MiXCR to the 5' RACE reads. The data show some 420,000 distinct CDR3 sequences, roughly a sixth seen once. Broader study findings: Clones that expanded after primary vaccination mostly reappeared after the booster (around 96% CD4, about 89% CD8). Abundant clonotypes from the bulk population could have been carried over as contaminants into FACS-sorted repertoires. Compared with primary, the secondary response was weaker and peaked at day 5, not 15.

This CDR3 contains 15 residues. Trimming took off 1 base at V and 1 base at J, with 10 bases between the two ends. Germline V gene lookup returns CDR1 SGHVS and CDR2 FNYEAQ. This receptor was identified in a man between 18 and 35 years old who received the YFV17D yellow fever vaccine. This sample comprised PBMCs, obtained before the yellow fever booster vaccination. The chain links TRBV7-6 to TRBJ1-2; D is ambiguous. CDR3 nucleotide sequence: TGTGCCAGCAGCTTAGAGAGGCGCAGTAACTATGGCTACACCTTC. The encoded protein is CASSLERRSNYGYTF. The full variable domain, completed using reference TRBV7-6 and TRBJ1-2, is GAGVSQSPRYKVTKRGQDVALRCDPISGHVSLYWYRQALGQGPEFLTYFNYEAQQDKSGLPNDRFSAERPEGSISTLTIQRTEQRDSAMYRCASSLERRSNYGYTFGSGTRLTVV.